These T cell receptor beta chains were read from a single sample in a study of shared clonotypes between healthy human individuals. The table came from immunoSEQ multiplex PCR; TCRdb's copy has only in-frame clones and leaves some out. The sample gives about 2.4 million clones, over 85% of which show up once; 0.35% to 0.45% is in the top ten. Material: naive CD4+ T cells from PBMCs. The source of these receptors is a man younger than 35 in good health. Some clones in this sample may be carry-over from other donors' samples. Each CDR3 is given with its conserved first and last residue. D genes are given only for firm matches. Only part of the rows carry a size: once, few, many, or a class if the clone is expanded.

CASSPPGQAKNIQYF	TGTGCCAGCAGCCCCCCGGGACAAGCCAAAAACATTCAGTACTTC	TRBJ2-4	TRBV5-5	-	-
CASSLGGGSAYNEQFF	TGTGCCAGCAGCTTGGGGGGCGGGAGCGCCTACAATGAGCAGTTCTTC	TRBJ2-1	TRBV5-4	TRBD2	-
CASSDRTNYGYTF	TGCGCCAGCAGTGACAGGACCAACTATGGCTACACCTTC	TRBJ1-2	TRBV10-1	-	-
CSVAGYSNQPQHF	TGCAGCGTTGCAGGGTATAGCAATCAGCCCCAGCATTTT	TRBJ1-5	TRBV29-1	-	-
CASSVGLGQGYSGNTIYF	TGTGCCAGCTCGGTAGGGCTCGGCCAAGGATACTCTGGAAACACCATATATTTT	TRBJ1-3	TRBV9	-	-
CASSPSPTGYEQYF	TGTGCCAGCAGCCCCTCACCGACAGGGTACGAGCAGTACTTC	TRBJ2-7	TRBV14	TRBD1	-
CASSRSRQGETQYF	TGTGCCAGCAGTCGATCCCGACAGGGTGAGACCCAGTACTTC	TRBJ2-5	TRBV6-5	TRBD1	-
CASSFLTDVAKNIQYF	TGTGCCAGCAGTTTCTTAACCGACGTAGCCAAAAACATTCAGTACTTC	TRBJ2-4	TRBV27	-	-
CASSVESGTEAFF	TGTGCCAGCAGCGTAGAGTCGGGGACTGAAGCTTTCTTT	TRBJ1-1	TRBV9	-	-
CASSLPATPPSGGYTF	TGTGCCAGCAGTTTACCCGCTACACCCCCGTCGGGTGGCTACACCTTC	TRBJ1-2	TRBV28	-	-
CASSPRRENFWDTQYF	TGTGCCAGCTCACCGAGGCGGGAGAATTTTTGGGATACGCAGTATTTT	TRBJ2-3	TRBV18	TRBD2	-
CASSYSPRETQYF	TGTGCCAGCAGTTACTCCCCGAGAGAGACCCAGTACTTC	TRBJ2-5	TRBV6-5	-	-
CASVGLALRNEQFF	TGTGCCAGCGTGGGACTAGCGTTAAGAAATGAGCAGTTCTTC	TRBJ2-1	TRBV2	TRBD2	-
CASSLRSAPPGREQYF	TGTGCCAGCAGCTTAAGGTCGGCTCCGCCGGGGAGAGAGCAGTACTTC	TRBJ2-7	TRBV7-3	-	-
CASSVKDTQYF	TGTGCCAGCAGTGTGAAAGATACGCAGTATTTT	TRBJ2-3	TRBV2	-	-
CSGRAGGPSYNEQFF	TGCAGCGGAAGAGCGGGAGGGCCGTCCTACAATGAGCAGTTCTTC	TRBJ2-1	TRBV29-1	TRBD2	-
CASSLTVRLAAYNEQFF	TGTGCCAGCAGCTTAACGGTGAGACTAGCGGCCTACAATGAGCAGTTCTTC	TRBJ2-1	TRBV7-3	TRBD2	-
CASTLFPRFGNEQFF	TGTGCCAGCACCCTCTTCCCCCGGTTTGGGAATGAGCAGTTCTTC	TRBJ2-1	TRBV6-1	-	-
CASSLLGPKYF	TGTGCCAGCAGTTTACTAGGACCTAAGTACTTC	TRBJ2-5	TRBV28	-	-
CASSGGLAGVPGEQYF	TGTGCCAGCAGTGGAGGACTAGCGGGAGTTCCGGGCGAGCAGTACTTC	TRBJ2-7	TRBV27	TRBD2	-
CASSLAVSGTGGFYEQYF	TGTGCCAGCAGCCTAGCCGTTAGTGGGACAGGGGGCTTCTACGAGCAGTACTTC	TRBJ2-7	TRBV5-5	TRBD1	-
CASSASGTSGWGELFF	TGTGCCAGCAGCGCCAGCGGGACTAGCGGATGGGGGGAGCTGTTTTTT	TRBJ2-2	TRBV9	TRBD2	-
CASSKGAAGAPISPEQYF	TGTGCCAGCAGTAAGGGAGCAGCGGGGGCCCCGATCTCCCCCGAGCAGTACTTC	TRBJ2-7	TRBV25-1	TRBD2	-
CASRQAGDTQYF	TGTGCCAGCCGACAAGCGGGGGATACGCAGTATTTT	TRBJ2-3	TRBV5-8	TRBD2	-
CASVRTVNTEAFF	TGTGCCAGCGTCCGGACGGTGAACACTGAAGCTTTCTTT	TRBJ1-1	TRBV6-5	-	-
CASSVVVGAGGYTF	TGTGCCAGCAGCGTAGTTGTGGGGGCTGGCGGCTACACCTTC	TRBJ1-2	TRBV9	-	-
CASSSLGDSNTGELFF	TGTGCCAGCAGCTCCTTAGGTGATTCGAACACCGGGGAGCTGTTTTTT	TRBJ2-2	TRBV7-3	-	-
CASRPGSNQPQHF	TGTGCCAGCAGGCCGGGTAGCAATCAGCCCCAGCATTTT	TRBJ1-5	TRBV12-1	-	few
CASSQRTGLTGLYGYTF	TGCGCCAGCAGCCAGAGGACGGGGTTAACAGGGTTATATGGCTACACCTTC	TRBJ1-2	TRBV4-3	-	-
CASSPGQGKPPIHEQYF	TGTGCCAGCAGCCCCGGACAGGGGAAGCCTCCTATCCACGAGCAGTACTTC	TRBJ2-7	TRBV7-6	TRBD1	-
CASSLGPQGVAKNIQYF	TGTGCCAGCAGTTTAGGGCCCCAGGGGGTAGCCAAAAACATTCAGTACTTC	TRBJ2-4	TRBV28	TRBD1	-
CASSFPSGGADTQYF	TGTGCCAGCAGCTTTCCTAGCGGGGGCGCAGATACGCAGTATTTT	TRBJ2-3	TRBV5-6	TRBD2	-
CASSEQGASGGELFF	TGTGCCAGCAGCGAACAGGGGGCGAGTGGCGGGGAGCTGTTTTTT	TRBJ2-2	TRBV7-9	TRBD1	-
CASSLMGIGGTGELFF	TGCGCCAGCAGCTTGATGGGGATTGGTGGCACCGGGGAGCTGTTTTTT	TRBJ2-2	TRBV5-1	-	-
CASNLDRTPRGNEKLFF	TGTGCCAGCAATTTAGATAGGACACCCAGGGGGAATGAAAAACTGTTTTTT	TRBJ1-4	TRBV2	TRBD1	-
CASSNTEAFF	TGTGCCAGCAGCAACACCGAAGCTTTCTTT	TRBJ1-1	TRBV11-2	-	-
CASKGLAGMYRRNEQFF	TGTGCCAGCAAGGGACTAGCGGGAATGTACAGGAGAAATGAGCAGTTCTTC	TRBJ2-1	TRBV28	TRBD2	-
CASSLEARGVNEQFF	TGCGCCAGCAGCTTGGAGGCCAGGGGCGTGAATGAGCAGTTCTTC	TRBJ2-1	TRBV5-1	-	-